These T cell receptor beta chains were read from a single sample in a study of T cells after yellow fever vaccination. TCRdb ran MiXCR on the 5' RACE reads and lists one entry per CDR3 protein. The sample has around 310,000 distinct CDR3 sequences, 4% seen once; the top ten hold approximately 24%. The sequencing here drew on PBMCs, taken 5 days after the yellow fever booster vaccination. These receptors came from a man aged 18 to 29 who received the YFV17D yellow fever vaccine. The CDR3 runs from the conserved cysteine through the conserved F or W. The D gene is left open where the match is weak. A clone size is listed for some rows: how often the clone was seen (once, few, many), or a class if it is expanded.

>.|.|TRBJ1-2|TRBV28
CASSLADRTFNGYTF
TGTGCCAGCAGTTTGGCTGACAGGACCTTCAATGGCTACACCTTC
>.|few|TRBJ2-7|TRBV29-1
CSVGKPQTYEQYF
TGCAGCGTTGGAAAACCGCAAACCTACGAGCAGTACTTC
>.|few|TRBJ1-1|TRBV7-9
CASSLGDGGAFF
TGTGCCAGCAGCTTAGGGGACGGAGGGGCTTTCTTT
>.|many|TRBJ2-5|TRBV6-2/TRBV6-3
CASSDLRQMQETQYF
TGTGCCAGCAGTGACCTCAGACAGATGCAAGAGACCCAGTACTTC
>.|many|TRBJ2-3|TRBV2
CASTGGPSTDTQYF
TGTGCCAGCACAGGAGGTCCTAGCACAGATACGCAGTATTTT
>TRBD1|many|TRBJ2-7|TRBV6-6
CASSDRGVSYEQYF
TGTGCCAGTTCAGACAGGGGTGTTTCCTACGAGCAGTACTTC
>TRBD2|few|TRBJ2-3|TRBV7-2
CASSLGVAGSDTQYF
TGTGCCAGCAGCTTAGGGGTAGCGGGGTCAGATACGCAGTATTTT
>TRBD2|many|TRBJ2-1|TRBV5-1
CASSARGGAYNEQFF
TGCGCCAGCAGCGCACGGGGGGGGGCCTACAATGAGCAGTTCTTC
>TRBD2|.|TRBJ2-3|TRBV6-6
CASRLAGGRDTQYF
TGTGCCAGCAGATTAGCGGGGGGGCGAGATACGCAGTATTTT
>.|many|TRBJ1-3|TRBV5-1
CASSLGQDLWNTIYF
TGCGCCAGCAGCTTGGGACAGGACCTATGGAACACCATATATTTT
>.|many|TRBJ1-1|TRBV6-1
CASSDFRGSTEAFF
TGTGCCAGCAGTGATTTTCGGGGGAGCACTGAAGCTTTCTTT
>.|many|TRBJ2-1|TRBV7-2
CASSLLGLTTYNEQFF
TGTGCCAGCAGCTTATTGGGCCTAACGACTTACAATGAGCAGTTCTTC
>.|.|TRBJ1-4|TRBV18
CASGANEKLFF
TGTGCCTCCGGGGCTAATGAAAAACTGTTTTTT
>.|many|TRBJ1-1|TRBV3-1
CASSQGVNTEAFF
TGTGCCAGCAGCCAAGGGGTGAACACTGAAGCTTTCTTT
>TRBD2|few|TRBJ2-1|TRBV11-3
CASSKSGGTYNEQFF
TGTGCCAGCAGTAAAAGCGGGGGGACATACAATGAGCAGTTCTTC
>TRBD1|many|TRBJ2-3|TRBV28
CASSRQGFTDTQYF
TGTGCCAGCAGTCGACAGGGTTTCACAGATACGCAGTATTTT
>.|many|TRBJ1-4|TRBV6-2/TRBV6-3
CASRGLGDREKLFF
TGTGCCAGCAGGGGATTAGGAGACCGTGAAAAACTGTTTTTT
>.|.|TRBJ2-3|TRBV4-2
CASSQAGAGTDTQYF
TGTGCCAGCAGCCAGGCGGGGGCCGGCACAGATACGCAGTATTTT
>TRBD1|many|TRBJ1-1|TRBV6-2/TRBV6-3
CASSKQGRGQTEAFF
TGTGCCAGCAGTAAACAAGGGAGGGGGCAAACTGAAGCTTTCTTT
>.|.|TRBJ1-2|TRBV10-3
CAISAISEGYYGYTF
TGTGCCATCAGTGCTATATCCGAGGGTTACTATGGCTACACCTTC
>TRBD2|few|TRBJ2-3|TRBV20-1
CSARDGTSGGRADTQYF
TGCAGTGCTAGAGATGGTACTAGCGGGGGGAGGGCAGATACGCAGTATTTT
>.|few|TRBJ2-2|TRBV3-1
CASSRGGDGELFF
TGTGCCAGCAGCCGCGGTGGGGACGGGGAGCTGTTTTTT
>TRBD1|few|TRBJ1-4|TRBV4-3
CASSQQPWDSATNEKLFF
TGCGCCAGCAGCCAACAACCTTGGGACAGCGCAACTAATGAAAAACTGTTTTTT
>.|many|TRBJ2-2|TRBV6-5
CASSYADNTGELFF
TGTGCCAGCAGTTACGCAGACAACACCGGGGAGCTGTTTTTT
>.|many|TRBJ2-3|TRBV5-1
CASSLAPKSTDTQYF
TGCGCCAGCAGCTTGGCTCCAAAATCCACAGATACGCAGTATTTT
>.|.|TRBJ1-1|TRBV29-1
CSVGIGPNTEAFF
TGCAGCGTTGGAATAGGGCCGAACACTGAAGCTTTCTTT